The 16 T cell receptor beta chains given below trace back to one sample, sequenced in a study of blood T cell repertoires in COVID-19. TCRdb's copy holds only in-frame clones and misses some; the assay was immunoSEQ multiplex PCR. The table includes about 150,000 clones, almost 85% detected once. The sequenced sample was peripheral blood. These TCRs come from a human donor with acute or convalescent COVID-19. The donor label of this sample is uncertain.

V is TRBV18 and J is TRBJ1-2; tentatively, D is TRBD1 (6 bases). The germline gives CDR1 KGHSH, CDR2 LQKENI. The length of the CDR3 is 13 residues. V was shortened by 0 bases and J by 10 bases, with 12 bases between the two germline ends. CDR3 nucleotides: TGTGCCAGCTCACCACCAACCACAGGGCCCTACACCTTC. This encodes CASSPPTTGPYTF.

The sample holds a few counts of this clone. This rearrangement joins TRBV27 to TRBJ1-2; D remains ambiguous. The CDR3 loop spans 13 amino acids. Germline values: CDR1 MNHEY, CDR2 SMNVEV (reference sequence). Trimming stripped 5 bases from V and 7 bases from J, with 14 bases between. Here the CDR3 reads CASSPRVRSGYTF. The CDR3 DNA sequence: TGTGCCAGCAGTCCCCGAGTTAGGAGTGGCTACACCTTC.

The gene calls are TRBV30 and TRBJ1-6; TRBD1 matches 8 bases. With V trimmed by 1 base and J by 9 bases, 5 bases remained unmatched. From germline, CDR1 is GTSNPN and CDR2 SVGIG (reference sequence). This CDR3 is 14 amino acids long. Written as DNA, the CDR3 is TGTGCCTGGAGTGGGGACAGGTCGGGTTCACCCCTCCACTTT. Translating it yields CAWSGDRSGSPLHF.

The chain employs TRBV23-1 and TRBJ1-1; D remains ambiguous. TRBV23-1 falls under the ORF class, with uncertain function. V was pared by 1 base and J by 1 base, with 13 bases between. The CDR3 is 16 residues long. CDR3 protein: CASSQLSTDGNTEAFF. The CDR3 DNA follows: TGCGCCAGCAGTCAATTGAGTACAGACGGGAACACTGAAGCTTTCTTT.

J is TRBJ2-5 and V is TRBV4-2, with TRBD2 as a possible D gene (7 bases). V was cut by 3 bases and J by 6 bases, with 11 bases left in between. Germline values: CDR1 LGHNA, CDR2 YNFKEQ. This CDR3 is built from 13 residues. Here the CDR3 reads CASSQGGQKTQYF. The CDR3 nucleotides are TGTGCCAGCAGCCAGGGGGGGCAGAAGACCCAGTACTTC.

V gene TRBV27 combines with J gene TRBJ2-3, with 7 positions matching TRBD1. The CDR3 is 15 amino acids. The germline V gene encodes CDR1 MNHEY and CDR2 SMNVEV (reference sequence). V lost 6 bases and J lost 5; bases outside the gene matches: 11. CDR3 protein: CASSNRGGGGDTQYF. The CDR3 bases are TGTGCCAGCAGCAACAGGGGCGGCGGTGGAGATACGCAGTATTTT.

The chain links TRBV6-6 to TRBJ2-7; 7 positions agree with TRBD1. The junction had 3 bases not matched to a gene; V was cut back by 5 bases and J by 2 bases. There are 13 residues in the CDR3. The germline gives CDR1 MNHNY, CDR2 SVGAGI (reference sequence). The CDR3 loop reads CASSDRAAYEQYF. DNA for the CDR3: TGTGCCAGCAGTGACAGGGCCGCCTACGAGCAGTACTTC.

CDR3 residues: CASSEGAGTEAFF. The CDR3 nucleotides are TGTGCCAGCAGTGAGGGGGCTGGGACTGAAGCTTTCTTT. J is TRBJ1-1 and V is TRBV6-4; a possible D gene is TRBD1 (6 bases). With 3 bases removed from V and 5 bases from J, the gap between germline ends came to 10 bases. CDR1 MRHNA and CDR2 SNTAGT come from the germline V gene. The CDR3 spans 13 residues.

V usage is TRBV6-4 and J usage is TRBJ1-5; no definite D call. V dropped 5 bases and J dropped 6 bases, with 11 bases sitting between them. The CDR3 consists of 13 residues. CDR1 is MRHNA and CDR2 is SNTAGT in the germline V gene. CDR3 amino acids: CASSLFPGQPQHF. In nucleotides, the CDR3 is TGTGCCAGCAGTTTATTCCCGGGTCAGCCCCAGCATTTT.

CDR3 loop: CASSEAGLTPNYGYTF. The DNA for the CDR3 is TGTGCCAGTAGTGAAGCGGGGTTGACCCCCAACTATGGCTACACCTTC. The rearrangement joins TRBV19 to TRBJ1-2; no clear D gene. Trimming took off 5 bases at V and 2 bases at J, with 18 bases between the two ends. CDR3 length equals 16 residues. Germline V CDR1 and CDR2: LNHDA, SQIVND (reference sequence).

This chain connects TRBV2 to TRBJ1-1; D uncertain. Trimming took 4 bases from V and 1 from J, leaving 7 bases between them. This CDR3 is built from 13 residues. The germline CDR1 and CDR2 sequences are SNHLY and FYNNEI. The CDR3: CASSGEKNTEAFF. The CDR3, as DNA: TGTGCCAGCAGTGGGGAGAAGAACACTGAAGCTTTCTTT.

The chain couples TRBV4-1 to TRBJ2-3, with 10 positions matching TRBD2. After removal of 0 bases from V and 0 bases from J, the junction contained 6 bases not matched to a gene. This CDR3 comprises 18 residues. From germline, CDR1 is MGHRA and CDR2 YSYEKL. CDR3 in amino acids: CASSQDLAGAPSTDTQYF. In DNA, the CDR3 is TGCGCCAGCAGCCAAGATCTAGCGGGGGCCCCCAGCACAGATACGCAGTATTTT.

This clone was counted a few times. The chain joins TRBV7-9 to TRBJ1-2; D unclear. The germline CDR1 and CDR2 sequences are SEHNR and FQNEAQ (reference sequence). The CDR3 totals 11 residues. V lost 0 bases and J 8 bases, leaving 4 bases between the germline ends. CDR3 in amino acids: CASSLALGYTF. The CDR3 coding sequence is TGTGCCAGCAGCTTAGCTCTCGGCTACACCTTC.

V usage is TRBV18 and J usage is TRBJ1-2; D remains ambiguous. Per the germline V gene, CDR1 is KGHSH and CDR2 is LQKENI. V lost 4 bases and J 0 bases, leaving 15 bases between the germline ends. This CDR3 comprises 16 residues. The CDR3 loop reads CASSLYVREPNYGYTF. In nucleotides, the CDR3 is TGTGCCAGCTCACTCTACGTAAGGGAGCCTAACTATGGCTACACCTTC. The variable domain in full, with the rest retrieved from reference TRBV18 and TRBJ1-2, is NAGVMQNPRHLVRRRGQEARLRCSPMKGHSHVYWYRQLPEEGLKFMVYLQKENIIDESGMPKERFSAEFPKEGPSILRIQQVVRGDSAAYFCASSLYVREPNYGYTFGSGTRLTVV.

In its sample, this clone was seen many times. This rearrangement joins TRBV10-1 to TRBJ2-7, with D unresolved. CDR1 WNHNN and CDR2 SYGVQD come from the germline V gene (reference sequence). Trimming removed 0 bases at V and 2 bases at J, with 17 bases between. The CDR3 runs to 17 residues. CDR3 sequence reads: CASSESKPEGDPYEQYF. CDR3 bases: TGCGCCAGCAGTGAGTCAAAGCCCGAAGGAGACCCCTACGAGCAGTACTTC.

This clone was seen more than once but under ten times. The V and J genes are TRBV4-1 and TRBJ2-5; TRBD2 matches at 16 bases. After removal of 5 bases from V and 2 bases from J, the junction contained 8 bases not matched to a gene. This CDR3 has 18 amino acids. CDR1 and CDR2 (germline): MGHRA, YSYEKL. The CDR3: CASSSGTSGGVQQETQYF. CDR3 sequence (DNA): TGCGCCAGCAGCTCGGGGACTAGCGGGGGGGTTCAACAAGAGACCCAGTACTTC.